The present entry profiles one TCR beta chain with its context. The data were obtained in a study of blood T cell repertoires in COVID-19. TCRdb's copy holds only in-frame clones and misses some; the assay was immunoSEQ multiplex PCR. The sample contains about 37,000 clones, about nine tenths of which appear only once. The material sequenced was peripheral blood. This TCR derives from a human donor in a cohort sampled during active COVID-19.

Here the CDR3 reads CASSITDTQYF. DNA for the CDR3: TGTGCCAGCAGTATCACAGATACGCAGTATTTT. V usage is TRBV11-1 and J usage is TRBJ2-3; D unclear. The CDR3 extends over 11 amino acids. The germline gives CDR1 SGHAT, CDR2 FQDESV (reference sequence). V was pared by 6 bases and J by 2 bases, with 3 bases between.